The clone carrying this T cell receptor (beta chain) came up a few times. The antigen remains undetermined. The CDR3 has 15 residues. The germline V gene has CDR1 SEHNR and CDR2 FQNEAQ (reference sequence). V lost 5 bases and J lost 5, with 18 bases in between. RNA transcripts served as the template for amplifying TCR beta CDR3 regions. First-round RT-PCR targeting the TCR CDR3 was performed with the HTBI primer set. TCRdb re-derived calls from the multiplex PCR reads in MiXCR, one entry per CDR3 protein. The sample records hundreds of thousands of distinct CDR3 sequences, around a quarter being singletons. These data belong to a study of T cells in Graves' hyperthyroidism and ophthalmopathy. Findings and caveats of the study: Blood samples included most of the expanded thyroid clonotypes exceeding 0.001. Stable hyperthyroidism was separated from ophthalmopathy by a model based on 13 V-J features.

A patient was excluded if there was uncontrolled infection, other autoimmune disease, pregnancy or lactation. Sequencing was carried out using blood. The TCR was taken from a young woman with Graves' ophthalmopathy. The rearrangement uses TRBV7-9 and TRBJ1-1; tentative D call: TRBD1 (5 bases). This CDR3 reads CASSLTPGGVTEAFF. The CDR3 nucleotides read TGTGCCAGCAGCCTTACCCCCGGAGGGGTTACTGAAGCTTTCTTT.